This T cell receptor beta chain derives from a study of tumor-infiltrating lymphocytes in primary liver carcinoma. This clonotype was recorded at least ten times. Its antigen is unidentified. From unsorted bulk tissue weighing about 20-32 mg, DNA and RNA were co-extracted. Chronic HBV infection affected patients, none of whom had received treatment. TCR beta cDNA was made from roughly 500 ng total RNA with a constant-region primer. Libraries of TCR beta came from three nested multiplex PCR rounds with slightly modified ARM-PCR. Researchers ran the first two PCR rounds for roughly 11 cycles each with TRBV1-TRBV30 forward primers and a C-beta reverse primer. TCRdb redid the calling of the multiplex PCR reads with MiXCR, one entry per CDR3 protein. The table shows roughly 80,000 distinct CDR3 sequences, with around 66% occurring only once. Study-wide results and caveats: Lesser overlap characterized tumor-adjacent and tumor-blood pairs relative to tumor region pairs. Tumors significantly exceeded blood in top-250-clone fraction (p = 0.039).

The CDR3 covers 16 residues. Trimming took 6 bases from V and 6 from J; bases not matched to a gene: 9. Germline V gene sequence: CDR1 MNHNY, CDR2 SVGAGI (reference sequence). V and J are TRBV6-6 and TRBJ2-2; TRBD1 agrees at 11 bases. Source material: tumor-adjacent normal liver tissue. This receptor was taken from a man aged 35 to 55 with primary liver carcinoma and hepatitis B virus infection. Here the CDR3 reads CASSSYGQGAPGELFF. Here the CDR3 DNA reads TGTGCCAGCAGCTCCTACGGACAGGGGGCCCCCGGGGAGCTGTTTTTT.